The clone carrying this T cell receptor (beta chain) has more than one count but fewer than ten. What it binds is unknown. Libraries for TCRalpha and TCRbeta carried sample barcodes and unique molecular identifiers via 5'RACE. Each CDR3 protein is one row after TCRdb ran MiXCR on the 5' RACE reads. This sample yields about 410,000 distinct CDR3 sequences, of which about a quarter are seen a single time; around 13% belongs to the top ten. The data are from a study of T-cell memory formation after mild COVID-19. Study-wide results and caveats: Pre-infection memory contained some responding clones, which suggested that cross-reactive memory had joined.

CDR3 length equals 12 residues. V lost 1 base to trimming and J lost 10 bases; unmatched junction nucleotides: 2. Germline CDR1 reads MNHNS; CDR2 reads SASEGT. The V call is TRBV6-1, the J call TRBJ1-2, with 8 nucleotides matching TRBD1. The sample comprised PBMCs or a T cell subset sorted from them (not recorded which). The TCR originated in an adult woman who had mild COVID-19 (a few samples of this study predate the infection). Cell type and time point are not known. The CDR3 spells CASSEGTGTYTF. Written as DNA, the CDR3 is TGTGCCAGCAGTGAAGGGACAGGGACCTACACCTTC.